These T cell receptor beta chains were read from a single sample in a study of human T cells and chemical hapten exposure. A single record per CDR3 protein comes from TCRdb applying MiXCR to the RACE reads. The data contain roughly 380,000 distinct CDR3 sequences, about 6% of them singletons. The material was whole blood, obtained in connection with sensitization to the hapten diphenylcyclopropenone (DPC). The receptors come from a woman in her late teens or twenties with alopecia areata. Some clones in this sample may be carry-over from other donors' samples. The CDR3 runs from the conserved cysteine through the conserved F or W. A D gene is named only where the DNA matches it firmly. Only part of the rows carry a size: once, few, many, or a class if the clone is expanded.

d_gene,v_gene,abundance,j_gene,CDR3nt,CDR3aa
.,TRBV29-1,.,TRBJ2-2,TGCAGCTCACGACAGAACACCGGGGAGCTGTTTTTT,CSSRQNTGELFF
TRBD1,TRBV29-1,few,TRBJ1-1,TGCAGCGTCACCCCCGGGACAGTGGAGACTGAAGCTTTCTTT,CSVTPGTVETEAFF
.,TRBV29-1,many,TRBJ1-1,TGCAGCGTTGAAGGGGGGGGGAGTGAAGCTTTCTTT,CSVEGGGSEAFF
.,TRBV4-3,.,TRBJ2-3,TGCGCCAGCAGCCAAGATTTAGGGACGGGGCATAGCACAGATACGCAGTATTTT,CASSQDLGTGHSTDTQYF
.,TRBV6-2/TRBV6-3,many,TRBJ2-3,TGTGCCAGCAGGCGGGCCGGCACAGATACGCAGTATTTT,CASRRAGTDTQYF
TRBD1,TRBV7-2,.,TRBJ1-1,TGTGCCAGCAGCTTATTTGACAGGGGAGGAACTGAAGCTTTCTTT,CASSLFDRGGTEAFF
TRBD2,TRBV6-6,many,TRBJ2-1,TGTGCCAGCAGTTACTCCGGACTAGCGGGGGTCTACAATGAGCAGTTCTTC,CASSYSGLAGVYNEQFF
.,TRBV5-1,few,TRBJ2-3,TGCGCCAGCAGCTTGGCGGCAGGATCTCAGACAGATACGCAGTATTTT,CASSLAAGSQTDTQYF
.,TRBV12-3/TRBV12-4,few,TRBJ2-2,TGTGCCAGCTCAACCCGCAATGGGGAGCTGTTTTTT,CASSTRNGELFF
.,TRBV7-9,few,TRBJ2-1,TGTGCCAGCAGCCCACGAACAGGGTATCCCTACAATGAGCAGTTCTTC,CASSPRTGYPYNEQFF
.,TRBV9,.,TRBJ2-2,TGTGCCAGCAGCACACAGAGACAGTCCGGGGAGCTGTTTTTT,CASSTQRQSGELFF
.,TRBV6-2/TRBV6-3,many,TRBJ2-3,TGTGCCAGCAGTGCCCCGACTATAACAGATACGCAGTATTTT,CASSAPTITDTQYF
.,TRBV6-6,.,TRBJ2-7,TGTGCCAGCAGTTACTCGAACAGGGGAGGATACGAGCAGTACTTC,CASSYSNRGGYEQYF
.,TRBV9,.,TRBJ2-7,TGTGCCAGCAGCGTAGGCAGGGCGGGATACGAGCAGTACTTC,CASSVGRAGYEQYF
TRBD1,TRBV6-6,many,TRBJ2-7,TGTGCCAGCAGGAGGGACAGGGGCTACGAGCAGTACTTC,CASRRDRGYEQYF
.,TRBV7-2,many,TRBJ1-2,TGTGCCAGCAGCTTAGTTGGGGGGTCTGGCTATGGCTACACCTTC,CASSLVGGSGYGYTF
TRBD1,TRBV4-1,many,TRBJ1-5,TGCGCCAGCAGCCATCAACCGGGACAGCAACAGCCCCAGCATTTT,CASSHQPGQQQPQHF
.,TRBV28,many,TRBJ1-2,TGTGCCAGCAGTTCCGGTCGGACGGACTATGGCTACACCTTC,CASSSGRTDYGYTF
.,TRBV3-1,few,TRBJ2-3,TGTGCCAGCAGCCAAGATCAGGGCGGGGGCAGCACAGATACGCAGTATTTT,CASSQDQGGGSTDTQYF
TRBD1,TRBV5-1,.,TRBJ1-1,TGCGCCAGCAGCCAACGTCCCGGGACAGGGATCGGTGAAGCTTTCTTT,CASSQRPGTGIGEAFF
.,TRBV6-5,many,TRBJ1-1,TGTGCCAGCAATCCTCCTGGGGCCGCTGAAGCTTTCTTT,CASNPPGAAEAFF
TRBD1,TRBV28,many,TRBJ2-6,TGTGCCAGCAGGAGGACAGGCCCAACCTCTGGGGCCAACGTCCTGACTTTC,CASRRTGPTSGANVLTF
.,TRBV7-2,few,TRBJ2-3,TGTGCCAGCAGCTTAGAGGCGCGGGGGCGCACAGATACGCAGTATTTT,CASSLEARGRTDTQYF
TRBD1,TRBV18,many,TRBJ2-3,TGTGCCAGCTCACTATCTTCAGGCGGTTACCGGACAGGGGGCACAGATACGCAGTATTTT,CASSLSSGGYRTGGTDTQYF
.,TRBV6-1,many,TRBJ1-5,TGTGCCAGCAGGCGGGAGGACGCATATCAGCCCCAGCATTTT,CASRREDAYQPQHF
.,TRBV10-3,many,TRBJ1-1,TGTGCCATCATGCCGGCCCTCGGGACTGAAGCTTTCTTT,CAIMPALGTEAFF
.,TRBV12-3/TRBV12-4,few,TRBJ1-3,TGTGCCAGCACGGGCGGACGTTCTTCTGGAAACACCATATATTTT,CASTGGRSSGNTIYF
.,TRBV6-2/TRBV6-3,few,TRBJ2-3,TGTGCCAGCAGTTACTCGGAGGGGTCCACAGATACGCAGTATTTT,CASSYSEGSTDTQYF
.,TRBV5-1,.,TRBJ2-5,TGCGCCAGCAATCAGGAGGGGCTCCAAGAGACCCAGTACTTC,CASNQEGLQETQYF
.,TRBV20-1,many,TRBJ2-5,TGCAGTGCTTCCCCAAAACGGCTAATGGCCCAGTACTTC,CSASPKRLMAQYF
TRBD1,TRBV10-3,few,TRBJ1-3,TGTGCCATCAGTGACATCAGGGGGTCTGGAAACACCATATATTTT,CAISDIRGSGNTIYF
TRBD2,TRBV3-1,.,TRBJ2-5,TGTGCCAGCAGCTCCGCTAGCGGGGGAGAGACCCAGTACTTC,CASSSASGGETQYF
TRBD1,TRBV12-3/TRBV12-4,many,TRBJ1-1,TGTGCCAGCAGTTTAGCGACAGGGGGCCACACTGAAGCTTTCTTT,CASSLATGGHTEAFF
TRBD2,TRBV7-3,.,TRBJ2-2,TGTGCCAGCAGCCTAACTTCCCAGACTAGCTCGGGTCCCGGGGAGCTGTTTTTT,CASSLTSQTSSGPGELFF
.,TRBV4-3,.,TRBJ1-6,TGCGCCAGCAGCCAATCAGAAAGCTCCTATAATTCACCCCTCCACTTT,CASSQSESSYNSPLHF
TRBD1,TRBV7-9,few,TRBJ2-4,TGTGCCAGCAGCTCCCGGGACAGGGGAAACATTCAGTACTTC,CASSSRDRGNIQYF
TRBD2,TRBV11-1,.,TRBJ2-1,TGTGCCAGCAGCTCCATTGTCCCAAGGACTAGCGGGGGGGCTAGCTCCTACAATGAGCAGTTCTTC,CASSSIVPRTSGGASSYNEQFF
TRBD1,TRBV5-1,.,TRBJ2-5,TGCGCCAGCAGCTCGATGGGACAGGGGGAGGAGACCCAGTACTTC,CASSSMGQGEETQYF
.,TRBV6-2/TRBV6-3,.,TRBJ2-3,TGTGCCAGCAGTTACCTAGCTGGACTACGTCGGCATACGCAGTATTTT,CASSYLAGLRRHTQYF
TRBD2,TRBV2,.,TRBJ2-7,TGTGCCAGCAGTGTCTCTGCGGGGGGAACCTACGAGCAGTACTTC,CASSVSAGGTYEQYF
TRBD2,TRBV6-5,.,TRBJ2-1,TGTGCCAGCAGTTACTGGGTAGCGGGGGGCTACAATGAGCAGTTCTTC,CASSYWVAGGYNEQFF
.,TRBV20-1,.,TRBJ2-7,TGCAGTGCTCCGACGACCCTGGGGTACGAGCAGTACTTC,CSAPTTLGYEQYF
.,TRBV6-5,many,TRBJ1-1,TGTGCCAGCAGGCCCAGAGGGAACACTGAAGCTTTCTTT,CASRPRGNTEAFF